These 22 T cell receptor beta chains originate from one sample sequenced in a study of regulatory T cells in long-lasting Graves disease. Construction of the TCR beta libraries employed iRepertoire HTBI primers in conjunction with Arm-PCR of CDR3 regions. TCRdb independently ran MiXCR on the multiplex PCR reads; one entry per CDR3 protein. This repertoire shows a few hundred thousand distinct CDR3 sequences, about a quarter found once; its top ten account for about a quarter. Time point described: persistent/refractory GD, antithyroid drugs over 5 years with positive TRAb. Isolated PBMC RNA provided the starting material for the TCR library. This specimen consisted of peripheral blood mononuclear cells (PBMCs), obtained when the disease was refractory, from a patient treated with antithyroid drugs. Every receptor here comes from a female donor with Graves disease.

With respect to this clonotype: A much larger clone lies one base from this, so it may be a read error. The chain joins TRBV3-1 to TRBJ1-1; D not resolved. CDR3 length equals 13 residues. Germline V CDR1 and CDR2: LGHDT, YNNKEL (reference sequence). The CDR3 here is CVSSSIPGAEAFF. The CDR3 DNA reads TGTGTCAGCAGCTCTATCCCTGGGGCTGAAGCTTTCTTT.

The CDR3 is CASSRGPLSSYNEQFF. The DNA for the CDR3 is TGTGCCAGCAGTCGGGGACCCCTAAGCTCCTACAATGAGCAGTTCTTC. This chain links TRBV25-1 with TRBJ2-1; D may match TRBD1 or TRBD2 (5 bases each). The CDR3 totals 16 residues. Germline assignment: CDR1 MGHDK and CDR2 SYGVNS. V was pared by 5 bases and J by 0 bases, with 14 bases between.

The rearrangement joins TRBV12-3 or TRBV12-4 to TRBJ2-1, with D possibly matching TRBD2 (6 bases). The V end was cut by 7 bases, the J end by 12 bases, with 16 bases between. The CDR3 extends over 12 amino acids. CDR3: CASTRAGTAQFF. CDR3 nucleotides: TGTGCCAGCACCCGCGCGGGGACTGCGCAGTTCTTC.

The table lists this clonotype with many counts. The J gene is TRBJ2-7, the V gene TRBV13; D might be TRBD2 (5 bases). The CDR3 loop spans 14 amino acids. Trimming took 0 bases from V and 2 from J, leaving 8 bases between them. The germline V gene encodes CDR1 PRHDT and CDR2 FYEKMQ (reference sequence). In DNA, the CDR3 is TGTGCCAGCAGCTTAGGTAGCGACGCCTACGAGCAGTACTTC. Translating it yields CASSLGSDAYEQYF.

This chain connects TRBV7-6 to TRBJ1-1, with TRBD1 identical over 7 bases. Trimming cost V 5 bases and J 6 bases; bases outside gene matches: 6. Germline V gives CDR1 SGHVS, CDR2 FNYEAQ. The CDR3 extends over 13 amino acids. CDR3 sequence (DNA): TGTGCCAGCAGCCCGACAGGGAAGGCTGAAGCTTTCTTT. Its protein product is CASSPTGKAEAFF.

This rearrangement joins TRBV24-1 to TRBJ1-2; no definite D call. Looked up from germline, CDR1 is KGHDR and CDR2 is SFDVKD. The CDR3 totals 12 residues. Trimming took off 9 bases at V and 7 bases at J, with 14 bases between the two ends. The CDR3: CATQSSRGGYTF. The CDR3, as DNA: TGTGCCACCCAATCAAGCCGGGGTGGCTACACCTTC.

To note about this clonotype: This probably arose from a read error, given a far larger clone one base away. The chain joins TRBV7-9 to TRBJ2-5; TRBD1 or TRBD2 may be the D gene (7 bases each). Germline CDR1 and CDR2: SEHNR and FQNEAQ (reference sequence). This CDR3 is 15 amino acids long. Trimming cost V 8 bases and J 5 bases, with 21 bases left between them. The CDR3 nucleotides are TGTGCCAGCCCGGGGGGCAGGGGGAGCCGGGAGACCCAGTACTTC. Its protein is CASPGGRGSRETQYF.

This clonotype was detected many times. The rearrangement uses TRBV12-3 or TRBV12-4 and TRBJ2-7; possible D gene TRBD2, 5 bases. There are 14 residues in the CDR3. Trimming left V 3 bases short and J 4 bases short, with 13 bases between. DNA of the CDR3: TGTGCCAGCAGTTTGCAACCGGGGTCATACGAGCAGTACTTC. Residues: CASSLQPGSYEQYF.

This clonotype was counted at least ten times. The chain uses TRBV2 and TRBJ1-2; 8 nucleotides line up with TRBD1. V shed 8 bases and J 0 bases; nucleotides not matched to a gene: 2. From germline, CDR1 is SNHLY and CDR2 FYNNEI. The CDR3 consists of 13 residues. The CDR3 loop is CASGGQANYGYTF. The CDR3 nucleotides read TGTGCCAGCGGGGGACAGGCTAACTATGGCTACACCTTC.

This clonotype was recorded at least ten times. This sequence joins TRBV20-1 and TRBJ2-4; tentatively, D is TRBD1 or TRBD2 (5 bases each). The CDR3 covers 12 residues. The germline V and J ends were trimmed by 3 bases and 8 bases, with 11 bases remaining between them. Germline loops: CDR1 DFQATT, CDR2 SNEGSKA (reference sequence). The CDR3 nucleotides are TGCAGTGCTAGGGGGGATTCGGACATTCAGTACTTC. This sequence encodes CSARGDSDIQYF.

The J gene is TRBJ1-1, the V gene TRBV12-5; TRBD1 agrees at 11 bases. This CDR3 is 17 amino acids long. Per the germline V gene, CDR1 is LGHNT and CDR2 is FRNRAP. The ends lost 1 base at V and 6 bases at J; junction bases unmatched: 10. The CDR3 region has the DNA TGTGCTAGTGGTTTGGCGAATCCGGGACAGGGGGATCCTGAAGCTTTCTTT. Translated, it gives CASGLANPGQGDPEAFF.

This clonotype was counted ten times or more. The chain carries TRBV6-2 or TRBV6-3 and TRBJ2-7; D is perhaps TRBD2 (6 bases). The V and J ends lost 2 bases and 0 bases respectively, with 11 bases between them. Looked up from germline, CDR1 is MNHEY and CDR2 is SVGEGT. The CDR3 extends over 15 amino acids. CDR3 nucleotides: TGTGCCAGCAGTTACCTGGGGGGAAGCTCCTACGAGCAGTACTTC. This codes for CASSYLGGSSYEQYF.

The chain employs TRBV19 and TRBJ1-1; weak D call: TRBD1 (5 bases). Germline CDR1 LNHDA, CDR2 SQIVND (reference sequence). With 10 bases removed from V and 4 bases from J, the gap between germline ends came to 19 bases. This CDR3 is built from 14 residues. The CDR3 DNA reads TGTGCCACCGCCGCTACAGGAAGTGGCACTGAAGCTTTCTTT. This translates into CATAATGSGTEAFF.

For the CDR3, the DNA is TGTGCCAGTAGTATTTCGGGAACCCGGCGGGAAAAACTGTTTTTT. It encodes CASSISGTRREKLFF. The chain couples TRBV19 to TRBJ1-4; D is ambiguous. The CDR3 sequence is 15 residues long. Germline V gene lookup returns CDR1 LNHDA and CDR2 SQIVND (reference sequence). Trimming pared 3 bases from V and 8 bases from J, leaving 16 bases between. Full variable domain (remainder filled in from reference TRBV19 and TRBJ1-4): DGGITQSPKYLFRKEGQNVTLSCEQNLNHDAMYWYRQDPGQGLRLIYYSQIVNDFQKGDIAEGYSVSREKKESFPLTVTSAQKNPTAFYLCASSISGTRREKLFFGSGTQLSVL.

Remarks on this clonotype: Being one base from a much bigger clone, this may be a read error. The rearrangement links TRBV2 to TRBJ1-1, with a weak D call TRBD1 (5 bases). CDR1 is SNHLY, CDR2 FYNNEI, per germline. The CDR3 covers 14 residues. The CDR3, as DNA: TGTGCCAGCAGTGAAAGCGGGGGAAACACTAAAGCTTTCTTT. Translation: CASSESGGNTKAFF.

This clonotype was recorded many times. The rearrangement joins TRBV3-1 to TRBJ1-1, with TRBD1 matching over 12 bases. This CDR3 has 15 amino acids. The J segment lost 8 bases and the V segment lost 4 bases, leaving 8 bases of the junction unmatched. The V gene's germline CDR1 is LGHDT and CDR2 YNNKEL (reference sequence). CDR3 sequence reads: CASSPPGQGAREAFF. For the CDR3, the DNA is TGTGCCAGCAGCCCACCGGGACAGGGGGCGCGGGAAGCTTTCTTT.

The rearrangement links TRBV7-6 to TRBJ2-6; perhaps TRBD1 as D (5 bases). Deletions cut 2 bases from V and 0 bases from J, with 11 bases between. This CDR3 region has 17 residues. Germline CDR1 reads SGHVS; CDR2 reads FNYEAQ. CDR3 bases: TGTGCCAGCAGCTTAAGGGGCAGTAGCTCTGGGGCCAACGTCCTGACTTTC. This sequence encodes CASSLRGSSSGANVLTF.

This clonotype occurred a few times. The V and J genes are TRBV15 and TRBJ2-5; possible D gene TRBD1, 6 bases. Germline CDR1 LNHNV, CDR2 YYDKDF (reference sequence). The CDR3 consists of 13 residues. Between the trimmed V and J ends, which lost 7 bases and 4 bases, there was a span of 13 bases. CDR3 protein: CATISVGGETQYF. CDR3 coding DNA: TGTGCCACCATCTCCGTAGGGGGAGAGACCCAGTACTTC.

The V gene is TRBV10-3, the J gene TRBJ2-5; 11 bases agree with TRBD2. The trim removed 8 bases at V and 4 bases at J, leaving 0 bases unmatched. Germline values: CDR1 ENHRY, CDR2 SYGVKD. This CDR3 comprises 12 residues. The CDR3 DNA reads TGTGCCATCGGGACTAGCGGAGAGACCCAGTACTTC. Translated: CAIGTSGETQYF.

The rearrangement joins TRBV6-1 to TRBJ2-7, with D perhaps being TRBD1 or TRBD2 (5 bases each). CDR3 length equals 16 residues. V was pared by 2 bases and J by 2 bases, with 16 bases between. Per germline, CDR1 MNHNS and CDR2 SASEGT. The CDR3 loop reads CASSELGTSGAYEQYF. CDR3 in DNA: TGTGCCAGCAGTGAACTCGGGACCTCCGGCGCCTACGAGCAGTACTTC.

This clonotype was seen ten or more times. The V and J genes are TRBV28 and TRBJ1-1, with TRBD1 as a possible D gene (6 bases). Trimming shortened V by 1 base and J by 4 bases, and 10 bases separated the two germline ends. The CDR3 is 14 residues long. Germline values: CDR1 MDHEN, CDR2 SYDVKM. The CDR3 loop reads CASSLSHRATEAFF. In nucleotides, the CDR3 is TGTGCCAGCAGTTTATCCCACAGGGCCACTGAAGCTTTCTTT.

This clonotype was picked up many times. This chain joins TRBV2 and TRBJ1-1; 9 nucleotides agree with TRBD1. Trimming cost V 6 bases and J 10 bases; bases outside gene matches: 6. CDR3 length: 12 residues. Germline V CDR1 and CDR2: SNHLY, FYNNEI. This CDR3 reads CASRGDRERAFF. The CDR3 nucleotides are TGTGCCAGCAGAGGGGACAGGGAACGAGCTTTCTTT. Based on the CDR3 plus reference TRBV2 and TRBJ1-1, the full variable domain is EPEVTQTPSHQVTQMGQEVILRCVPISNHLYFYWYRQILGQKVEFLVSFYNNEISEKSEIFDDQFSVERPDGSNFTLKIRSTKLEDSAMYFCASRGDRERAFFGQGTRLTVV.